Reported below is one T cell receptor beta chain. The data belong to a study of blood T cell repertoires in COVID-19. Whole-study context: Italy, Spain and the United States were the sources of the convalescent and acute COVID-19 samples.

Sequenced by immunoSEQ multiplex PCR; TCRdb stores in-frame clones only, minus some. The sample has 200,000 to 250,000 clones; more than 80% are singletons. Self-reported history from a screening survey and questionnaire set each donor's cohort. The CDR3 length is 16 residues. Germline CDR1 GTSNPN, CDR2 SVGIG (reference sequence). The V end was cut by 0 bases, the J end by 4 bases, with 19 bases between. The TCR originated in a man aged 55 to 70 who had recovered from COVID-19. This chain uses TRBV30 with TRBJ2-7; D is unresolved. Sequencing was performed on PBMCs or T cells enriched from blood (not recorded which). The CDR3 here is CAWSVVSTIFEYEQYF. For the CDR3, the DNA is TGTGCCTGGAGTGTAGTTAGTACGATATTTGAGTACGAGCAGTACTTC. Complete variable domain (other parts from reference TRBV30 and TRBJ2-7): SQTIHQWPATLVQPVGSPLSLECTVEGTSNPNLYWYRQAAGRGLQLLFYSVGIGQISSEVPQNLSASRPQDRQFILSSKKLLLSDSGFYLCAWSVVSTIFEYEQYFGPGTRLTVT.